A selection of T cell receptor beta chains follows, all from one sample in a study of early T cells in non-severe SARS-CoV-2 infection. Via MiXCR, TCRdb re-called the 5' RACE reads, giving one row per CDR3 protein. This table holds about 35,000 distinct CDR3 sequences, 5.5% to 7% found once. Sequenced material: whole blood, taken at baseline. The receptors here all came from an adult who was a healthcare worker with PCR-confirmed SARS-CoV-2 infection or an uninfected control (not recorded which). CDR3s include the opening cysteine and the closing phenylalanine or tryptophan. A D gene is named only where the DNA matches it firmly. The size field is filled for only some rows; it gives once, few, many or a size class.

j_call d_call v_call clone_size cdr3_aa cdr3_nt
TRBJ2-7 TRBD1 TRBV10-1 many CASSESNRGSYEQYF TGCGCCAGCAGTGAGTCGAACAGGGGCTCCTACGAGCAGTACTTC
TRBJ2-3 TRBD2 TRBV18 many CASSPRRAGGDTQYF TGTGCCAGCTCACCACGGAGAGCGGGAGGAGATACGCAGTATTTT
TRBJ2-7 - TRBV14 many CASSQEGWRDRYEQYF TGTGCCAGCAGCCAAGAGGGTTGGCGGGACCGCTACGAGCAGTACTTC
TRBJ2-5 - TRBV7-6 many CASSLGGRLQETQYF TGTGCCAGCAGCTTAGGGGGGCGTTTACAAGAGACCCAGTACTTC
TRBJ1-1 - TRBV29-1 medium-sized CSVDQGPGTEAFF TGCAGCGTCGACCAGGGGCCAGGCACTGAAGCTTTCTTT
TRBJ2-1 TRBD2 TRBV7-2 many CASSSSGGGSYNEQFF TGTGCCAGCAGCTCCAGTGGCGGGGGGTCCTACAATGAGCAGTTCTTC
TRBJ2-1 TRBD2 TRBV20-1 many CSARAGTIDFNEQFF TGCAGTGCCAGAGCCGGGACTATCGATTTTAATGAGCAGTTCTTC
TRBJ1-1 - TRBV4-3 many CASSQWGGYTEAFF TGCGCCAGCAGCCAATGGGGCGGGTACACTGAAGCTTTCTTT
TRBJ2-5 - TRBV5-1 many CASSLVGARETQYF TGCGCCAGCAGCTTGGTGGGGGCGCGAGAGACCCAGTACTTC
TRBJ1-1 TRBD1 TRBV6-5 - CASRPRGRDTEAFF TGTGCCAGCAGGCCTAGGGGGCGAGACACTGAAGCTTTCTTT
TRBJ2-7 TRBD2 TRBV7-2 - CASTLQSGGAAGYEQYF TGTGCCAGCACCCTCCAGAGCGGGGGGGCGGCAGGCTACGAGCAGTACTTC
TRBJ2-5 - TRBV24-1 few CATSAATSGREETQYF TGTGCCACCAGTGCCGCGACAAGCGGTCGGGAAGAGACCCAGTACTTC
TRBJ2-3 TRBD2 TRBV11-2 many CASSLSGGSYTDTQYF TGTGCCAGCAGCCTTAGCGGGGGGTCTTACACAGATACGCAGTATTTT
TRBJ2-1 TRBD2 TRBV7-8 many CASSLVRTSGSNEQFF TGTGCCAGCAGCTTAGTGAGGACTAGCGGTAGTAATGAGCAGTTCTTC
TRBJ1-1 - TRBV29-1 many CSVTTKNTEAFF TGCAGCGTTACGACAAAGAACACTGAAGCTTTCTTT
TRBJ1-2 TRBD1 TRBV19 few CASSISSTGLNYGYTF TGTGCCAGTAGTATTTCCTCGACAGGGTTAAACTATGGCTACACCTTC
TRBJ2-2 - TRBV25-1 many CASNRAGSTGELFF TGTGCCAGCAATCGGGCAGGGAGTACCGGGGAGCTGTTTTTT
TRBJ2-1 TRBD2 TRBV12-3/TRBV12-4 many CASTPSTSAGSYNEQFF TGTGCCAGCACCCCCTCAACCTCAGCGGGGTCCTACAATGAGCAGTTCTTC
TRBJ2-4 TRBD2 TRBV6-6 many CASSYPRTSGGPLAKNIQYF TGTGCCAGCAGTTACCCCCGGACTAGCGGGGGGCCCCTAGCCAAAAACATTCAGTACTTC
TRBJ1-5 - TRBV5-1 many CASSLDGKQPQHF TGCGCCAGCAGCTTGGATGGAAAACAGCCCCAGCATTTT
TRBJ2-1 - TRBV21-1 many CASSKVGERTQYNEQFF TGTGCCAGCAGCAAAGTAGGAGAGAGGACCCAATACAATGAGCAGTTCTTC
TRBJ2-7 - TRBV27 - CASKEEGKTYEQYF TGTGCCAGCAAAGAGGAAGGAAAGACCTACGAGCAGTACTTC
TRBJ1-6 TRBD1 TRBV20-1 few CSARGSGTGKYSPLHF TGCAGTGCTAGAGGCTCCGGGACAGGGAAATATTCACCCCTCCACTTT
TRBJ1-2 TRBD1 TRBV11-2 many CASTRTRDSLSPNYGYTF TGTGCCAGCACCCGGACCCGGGACAGCCTTTCTCCTAACTATGGCTACACCTTC
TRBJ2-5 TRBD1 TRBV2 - CASGLRGRNQETQYF TGTGCCAGCGGTCTGAGGGGGCGCAACCAAGAGACCCAGTACTTC
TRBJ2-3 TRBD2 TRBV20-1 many CSARLAGEYTQYF TGCAGTGCTAGACTAGCGGGGGAATATACGCAGTATTTT
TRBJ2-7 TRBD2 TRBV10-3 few CAISDSRLAGWRYEQYF TGTGCCATCAGTGACTCACGTCTAGCGGGGTGGCGCTACGAGCAGTACTTC
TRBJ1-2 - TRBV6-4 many CASSAGPGNYGYTF TGTGCCAGCAGTGCTGGGCCGGGGAACTATGGCTACACCTTC
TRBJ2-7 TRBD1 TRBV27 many CASSRQGPYEQYF TGTGCCAGCAGTCGACAGGGGCCCTACGAGCAGTACTTC
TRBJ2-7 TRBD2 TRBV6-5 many CASSYQRGSYEQYF TGTGCCAGCAGTTACCAGCGGGGAAGCTACGAGCAGTACTTC
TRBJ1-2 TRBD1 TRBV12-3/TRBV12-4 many CASTPGGRVSGYTF TGTGCCAGCACTCCAGGGGGGCGAGTTAGTGGCTACACCTTC
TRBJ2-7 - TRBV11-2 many CASSYSGTSYEQYF TGTGCCAGCAGCTACTCAGGGACCTCCTACGAGCAGTACTTC
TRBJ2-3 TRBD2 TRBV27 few CASSFSGSLDTQYF TGTGCCAGCAGTTTCAGCGGGAGTTTAGATACGCAGTATTTT
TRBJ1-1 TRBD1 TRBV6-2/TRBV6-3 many CASTWTGDTEAFF TGTGCCAGCACCTGGACAGGGGATACTGAAGCTTTCTTT
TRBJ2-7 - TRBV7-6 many CASSLRPSSYEQYF TGTGCCAGCAGCTTAAGGCCAAGCTCCTACGAGCAGTACTTC
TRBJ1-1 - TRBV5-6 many CASSLVSWEGEAFF TGTGCCAGCAGCTTGGTTTCCTGGGAGGGGGAAGCTTTCTTT
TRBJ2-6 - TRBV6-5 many CASRLTETNVLTF TGTGCCAGCAGGTTGACCGAAACCAACGTCCTGACTTTC
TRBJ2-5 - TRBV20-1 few CSARDLARAGPGETQYF TGCAGTGCTAGAGACCTAGCCCGCGCAGGGCCCGGAGAGACCCAGTACTTC
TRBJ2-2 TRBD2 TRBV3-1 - CASSQEGLAGGDKETGELFF TGTGCCAGCAGCCAAGAAGGACTAGCGGGAGGCGATAAAGAGACCGGGGAGCTGTTTTTT